Listed here are 21 T cell receptor beta chains from one sample, sequenced in a study of breast tumors, draining lymph nodes, adjacent tissues (dated by TCRdb to between 2015 and 2016). Library method: multiplex PCR. Sequencing used an Illumina HiSeq 2000. TCRdb took the public reads, trimmed them with fastp at Q25, ran MiXCR for clone calling and kept in-frame beta chains. A single entry per CDR3 protein holds the most common genes and DNA from its merged rows. Recorded for this sample are 60,000 to 65,000 distinct CDR3 sequences; approximately 57% of them occurred a single time. The top ten hold about 19% of the sample. Sequenced input: breast tumor tissue. The receptor source for this set is a female donor with breast cancer. Some clones in this sample may be carry-over from other donors' samples.

This clonotype was seen at least ten times. The chain links TRBV6-5 to TRBJ2-2; possible D gene TRBD1, 7 bases. V dropped 0 bases and J dropped 5 bases, with 22 bases sitting between them. Germline V gene data show CDR1 as MNHEY and CDR2 as SVGAGI. The CDR3 spans 19 residues. CDR3 loop: CASSYSPGAGGRITGELFF. The CDR3 DNA is TGTGCCAGCAGTTACTCGCCCGGGGCAGGGGGGCGGATAACCGGGGAGCTGTTTTTT.

The V call is TRBV7-9, the J call TRBJ2-2; the match to TRBD1 covers 12 bases. V trimming: 2 bases; J trimming: 2 bases; junction bases outside the gene matches: 12. Germline loops: CDR1 SEHNR, CDR2 FQNEAQ (reference sequence). The CDR3 sequence is 20 residues long. The CDR3 loop is CASSLWDRGRGNENTGELFF. The CDR3 DNA sequence: TGTGCCAGCAGCTTATGGGACAGGGGGCGCGGGAATGAAAACACCGGGGAGCTGTTTTTT.

This chain joins TRBV6-1 and TRBJ1-4, with unresolved D. CDR1 is MNHNS and CDR2 is SASEGT in the germline V gene. The CDR3 covers 16 residues. Between the trimmed V and J ends, which lost 1 base and 1 base, there was a span of 10 bases. The CDR3 coding sequence is TGTGCCAGCAGTGAAGTTAGGACGGTAACTAATGAAAAACTGTTTTTT. It yields the protein CASSEVRTVTNEKLFF.

The chain employs TRBV9 and TRBJ2-1; 7 bases line up with TRBD2. J was trimmed by 6 bases and V by 4 bases; bases with no gene match: 13. The length of the CDR3 is 16 residues. Germline V gives CDR1 SGDLS, CDR2 YYNGEE. CDR3 in amino acids: CASSPKPAGVSNEQFF. CDR3 DNA sequence: TGTGCCAGCAGCCCTAAGCCGGCGGGGGTTTCCAATGAGCAGTTCTTC.

This clonotype was detected many times. A single base separates this from a much larger clone, so it may be a read error. The CDR3 loop reads CASRTGTASYERYF. CDR3 in DNA: TGCGCCAGCAGAACCGGGACAGCAAGCTACGAGCGGTACTTC. The chain carries TRBV5-1 and TRBJ2-7, with 7 bases fitting TRBD1. CDR1 is SGHRS and CDR2 is YFSETQ in the germline V gene. This CDR3 is 14 amino acids long.

For this clonotype: No conserved phenylalanine or tryptophan ends this CDR3, so it is likely a read error. The chain has TRBV19 and TRBJ2-4, with 9 bases that match TRBD1. V shed 4 bases and J 0 bases; nucleotides not matched to a gene: 4. Germline loops: CDR1 LNHDA, CDR2 SQIVND (reference sequence). The CDR3 is 16 amino acids. The CDR3 protein is CASSNRGLVAKNIQYS. The DNA of the CDR3 is TGTGCCAGTAGTAACAGGGGGCTGGTAGCCAAAAACATTCAGTACTCC.

The sample holds many counts of this clonotype. V is TRBV6-2 or TRBV6-3 and J is TRBJ2-1; 9 bases line up with TRBD1. In germline, CDR1 is MNHEY, CDR2 SVGEGT. V was clipped by 6 bases and J by 5 bases; unmatched bases: 20. The CDR3 is 19 amino acids. CDR3 region: CASRHSPGQGLSLDNEQFF. CDR3 nucleotide sequence: TGTGCCAGCAGACATAGCCCGGGACAGGGCCTGTCTTTGGACAATGAGCAGTTCTTC.

This rearrangement joins TRBV11-1 to TRBJ2-3, with D perhaps TRBD1 (5 bases). The CDR3 spans 15 residues. Looked up from germline, CDR1 is SGHAT and CDR2 is FQDESV (reference sequence). Trimming left V 6 bases short and J 4 bases short, with 17 bases between. CDR3: CASSARGRGADTQYF. The CDR3 nucleotides read TGTGCCAGCAGTGCTAGAGGTAGGGGTGCAGATACGCAGTATTTT.

A single count supports this clonotype. Its ends do not fully match the called genes, so a read error is possible. This chain connects TRBV7-3 to TRBJ2-7; D gene uncertain. CDR1 SGHTA and CDR2 FQGTGA come from the germline V gene. The CDR3 is made up of 13 amino acids. The CDR3 region has the DNA TGCGCCAGCAGCCCAGGCAGTGCCTGCGAGCAGTACTTC. Translated: CASSPGSACEQYF.

This clonotype was counted at least ten times. The J gene is TRBJ1-2, the V gene TRBV7-8, with TRBD1 matching 7 bases. V was pared by 5 bases and J by 4 bases, with 10 bases of the junction left unmatched. Germline values: CDR1 SGHVS, CDR2 FQNEAQ. This CDR3 is built from 15 residues. CDR3 region: CASSPTAGQPYGYTF. CDR3 in DNA: TGTGCCAGCAGCCCAACAGCGGGACAGCCCTATGGCTACACCTTC.

The chain couples TRBV7-9 to TRBJ2-2; D gene unclear. Germline values: CDR1 SEHNR, CDR2 FQNEAQ (reference sequence). The CDR3 has 14 amino acids. Trimming stripped 7 bases from V and 0 bases from J, with 9 bases between. The CDR3, as DNA: TGTGCCAGCACACTTCCTTCGAACACCGGGGAGCTGTTTTTT. This codes for CASTLPSNTGELFF.

This clonotype was seen repeatedly, ten times or more. The chain is built from TRBV5-4 and TRBJ2-1, with 11 positions matching TRBD1. The CDR3 runs to 14 residues. The V gene end was trimmed by 4 bases and the J gene end by 10 bases; junction bases not matched to a gene: 7. Germline CDR1 reads SGHNT; CDR2 reads YYREEE (reference sequence). CDR3 region: CASSVGQGAREQFF. CDR3 nucleotides: TGTGCCAGCAGCGTCGGACAGGGGGCAAGGGAGCAGTTCTTC. Complete variable domain (other parts from reference TRBV5-4 and TRBJ2-1): ETGVTQSPTHLIKTRGQQVTLRCSSQSGHNTVSWYQQALGQGPQFIFQYYREEENGRGNFPPRFSGLQFPNYSSELNVNALELDDSALYLCASSVGQGAREQFFGPGTRLTVL.

In the case of this clonotype: The CDR3 ends on some other residue instead of the conserved phenylalanine or tryptophan, so this is likely a read error. This rearrangement joins TRBV6-1 to TRBJ2-5, with no clear D. This CDR3 has 13 amino acids. Trimming stripped 5 bases from V and 1 base from J, with 8 bases between. Germline CDR1 and CDR2: MNHNS and SASEGT. The CDR3 nucleotides read TGTGCCAGCAGTCGAACGTTCCAAGAGACCCAGTACTCC. It translates to CASSRTFQETQYS.

The chain links TRBV7-6 to TRBJ1-6; maybe TRBD1 (5 bases). The CDR3 has 14 residues. Germline lookup yields CDR1 SGHVS and CDR2 FNYEAQ. V was trimmed by 2 bases and J by 9 bases, leaving 11 bases between them. CDR3 in amino acids: CASSLSGGSSPLHF. CDR3 nucleotide sequence: TGTGCCAGCAGCTTATCCGGGGGGAGTTCACCCCTCCACTTT.

This clonotype was picked up many times. A much larger clone sits a single nucleotide away, making a read error possible. The chain links TRBV12-3 or TRBV12-4 to TRBJ1-2; D is ambiguous. This CDR3 spans 14 amino acids. The germline V and J ends were trimmed by 3 bases and 2 bases, with 10 bases remaining between them. CDR3 residues: CASSFSDSNYGYTF. DNA of the CDR3: TGTGCCAGCAGTTTCAGCGACTCCAACTATGGCTACACCTTC.

This clonotype was recorded at least ten times. The chain joins TRBV6-1 to TRBJ2-5; 8 nucleotides line up with TRBD1. The length of the CDR3 is 14 residues. Germline values: CDR1 MNHNS, CDR2 SASEGT. V lost 3 bases to trimming and J lost 1 base; unmatched junction nucleotides: 1. The CDR3 sequence: CASSEDRAQETQYF. The CDR3 nucleotides are TGTGCCAGCAGTGAGGACAGGGCCCAAGAGACCCAGTACTTC.

As concerns this clonotype: The conserved closing phenylalanine or tryptophan is absent in this CDR3, likely reflecting a read error. The genes are TRBV5-5 and TRBJ1-4; D possibly corresponds to TRBD1 (5 bases). The CDR3 loop spans 16 amino acids. The V and J ends lost 2 bases and 4 bases respectively, with 15 bases between them. The germline CDR1 and CDR2 sequences are SGHKS and YYEKEE (reference sequence). Here the CDR3 reads CASSFRGKRNNEKLFS. CDR3 coding DNA: TGTGCCAGCAGCTTCCGGGGGAAACGCAATAATGAAAAACTGTTTTCT.

The chain is built from TRBV29-1 and TRBJ2-1; 10 bases map to TRBD2. V shed 7 bases, J shed 6 bases, and the junction held 6 bases outside the gene matches. This CDR3 has 13 amino acids. The V gene's germline CDR1 is SQVTM and CDR2 ANQGSEA. CDR3 loop: CSGLAGGLNEQFF. CDR3 DNA: TGCAGCGGCTTAGCGGGAGGTCTCAATGAGCAGTTCTTC.

The chain is built from TRBV29-1 and TRBJ1-4; TRBD1 agrees at 8 bases. Germline V gene lookup returns CDR1 SQVTM and CDR2 ANQGSEA. There are 19 residues in the CDR3. V lost 4 bases and J lost 7; bases outside the gene matches: 23. The CDR3, as DNA: TGCAGCGTTGGGGCCTCAGGCCACGAGCAGTACGGGACAGGTGAAAAACTGTTTTTT. The encoded protein is CSVGASGHEQYGTGEKLFF. The whole variable domain, remainder taken from reference TRBV29-1 and TRBJ1-4, is SAVISQKPSRDICQRGTSLTIQCQVDSQVTMMFWYRQQPGQSLTLIATANQGSEATYESGFVIDKFPISRPNLTFSTLTVSNMSPEDSSIYLCSVGASGHEQYGTGEKLFFGSGTQLSVL.

The J gene is TRBJ2-3, the V gene TRBV29-1, with TRBD2 matching 12 bases. The CDR3 has 18 residues. J was trimmed by 5 bases and V by 4 bases; bases with no gene match: 16. The germline gives CDR1 SQVTM, CDR2 ANQGSEA. The CDR3 DNA reads as TGCAGCGTTGTCCTTTACCTGACTAGCGGGAGTGTTAGAGATACGCAGTATTTT. Protein: CSVVLYLTSGSVRDTQYF.

The V and J genes are TRBV2 and TRBJ1-5, with D hard to call. V was clipped by 7 bases and J by 6 bases, with 13 bases between them. This CDR3 is 13 amino acids long. Germline V CDR1 and CDR2: SNHLY, FYNNEI. CDR3 sequence (DNA): TGTGCCAGCAAAGACACCGCAGGTCAGCCCCAGCATTTT. Protein sequence: CASKDTAGQPQHF.